This TCR beta chain was found in a study of blood T cell repertoires in COVID-19. Here immunoSEQ multiplex PCR was the method, and the copy in TCRdb shows in-frame clones only, minus some. The table lists approximately 270,000 clones, 80% to 90% of them singletons. This CDR3 has 14 residues. CDR1 is SNHLY, CDR2 FYNNEI, per germline. Trimming cost V 5 bases and J 0 bases, with 9 bases left between them. Sample: peripheral blood. This chain joins TRBV2 and TRBJ2-3, with D possibly being TRBD2 (6 bases). The sequence was collected from a woman in her 70s with acute or convalescent COVID-19. The CDR3 region has the DNA TGTGCCAGCAGTCCGGGGGTTAGCACAGATACGCAGTATTTT. Its protein is CASSPGVSTDTQYF.